This TCR beta chain was observed in a study of blood T cell repertoires in COVID-19. About the research overall: Italy, Spain and the United States were the sources of the convalescent and acute COVID-19 samples.

Original processing notes: From reference gene primer amplification, estimates of nucleated cell counts were derived. TCRdb's copy holds only in-frame clones and misses some; the assay was immunoSEQ multiplex PCR. V and J calls and clone size come straight from that table; D and trimming were deduced from the DNA. The sample has roughly 200,000 clones; 85% to 90% are singletons. Germline CDR1 is MNHEY and CDR2 is SVGAGI. This CDR3 spans 16 amino acids. V shed 2 bases and J 6 bases; nucleotides not matched to a gene: 11. Seattle patients were enrolled during active infection and followed longitudinally.

This clonotype was obtained from a person in their 70s with COVID-19, enrolled during active disease. The rearrangement uses TRBV6-5 and TRBJ2-7; 9 bases are shared with TRBD1. Material for sequencing was peripheral blood. The CDR3: CASSYERTGAEGEQYF. The CDR3 DNA reads TGTGCCAGCAGTTACGAGAGGACAGGGGCGGAGGGCGAGCAGTACTTC.